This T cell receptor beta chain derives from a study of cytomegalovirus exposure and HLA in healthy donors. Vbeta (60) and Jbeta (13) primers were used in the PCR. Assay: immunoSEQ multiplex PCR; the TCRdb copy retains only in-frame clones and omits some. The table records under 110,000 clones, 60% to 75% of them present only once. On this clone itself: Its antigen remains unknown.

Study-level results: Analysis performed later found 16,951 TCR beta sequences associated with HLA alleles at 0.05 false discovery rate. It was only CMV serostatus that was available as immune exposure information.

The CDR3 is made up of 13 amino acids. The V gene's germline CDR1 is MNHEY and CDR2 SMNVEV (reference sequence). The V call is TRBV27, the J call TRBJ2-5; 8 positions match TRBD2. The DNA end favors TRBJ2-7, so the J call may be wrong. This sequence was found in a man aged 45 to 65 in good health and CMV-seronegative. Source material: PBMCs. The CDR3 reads CASRSGGGYEQYF. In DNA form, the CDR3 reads TGTGCCAGCAGGAGCGGGGGAGGCTACGAGCAGTACTTC.